The 10 T cell receptor beta chains below all came from one sample that was sequenced in a study of T cells in localized non-small cell lung cancer. Here immunoSEQ multiplex PCR was the method, and the copy in TCRdb shows in-frame clones only, minus some. The table has 40,000 to 65,000 clones, around 87% seen once. This material consisted of PBMCs, taken before any cancer treatment. The receptors were sampled from a female donor with stage II lung adenocarcinoma.

This chain joins TRBV18 and TRBJ1-3, with a possible D match to TRBD1 (6 bases). Germline assignment: CDR1 KGHSH and CDR2 LQKENI. Trimming stripped 1 base from V and 2 bases from J, with 15 bases between. This CDR3 comprises 17 residues. The CDR3 here is CASSPLSAQGPGNTIYF. CDR3 nucleotides: TGTGCCAGCTCACCACTCTCTGCTCAGGGGCCTGGAAACACCATATATTTT. The full variable domain, in which reference TRBV18 and TRBJ1-3 provide the parts outside the CDR3, is NAGVMQNPRHLVRRRGQEARLRCSPMKGHSHVYWYRQLPEEGLKFMVYLQKENIIDESGMPKERFSAEFPKEGPSILRIQQVVRGDSAAYFCASSPLSAQGPGNTIYFGEGSWLTVV.

In its sample, this clone was seen once. The genes are TRBV27 and TRBJ2-3; the match to TRBD2 covers 10 bases. The junction had 4 bases not matched to a gene; V was cut back by 0 bases and J by 7 bases. The CDR3 is 15 amino acids. Germline CDR1 reads MNHEY; CDR2 reads SMNVEV (reference sequence). For the CDR3, the DNA is TGTGCCAGCAGTTTATCGGAACTAGCGGGGAATACGCAGTATTTT. Translated: CASSLSELAGNTQYF.

The chain recombines TRBV18 with TRBJ2-1; 14 bases are shared with TRBD2. V lost 3 bases and J lost 4; bases outside the gene matches: 5. This CDR3 region has 17 residues. Germline V gene data show CDR1 as KGHSH and CDR2 as LQKENI. CDR3 DNA: TGTGCCAGCTCACCCGAGACTAGCGGGGGGGGGTACAATGAGCAGTTCTTC. It encodes CASSPETSGGGYNEQFF. Filled out from reference TRBV18 and TRBJ2-1, the complete variable domain reads NAGVMQNPRHLVRRRGQEARLRCSPMKGHSHVYWYRQLPEEGLKFMVYLQKENIIDESGMPKERFSAEFPKEGPSILRIQQVVRGDSAAYFCASSPETSGGGYNEQFFGPGTRLTVL.

The chain recombines TRBV18 with TRBJ1-2; D possibly corresponds to TRBD1 (6 bases). The V gene lost 3 bases and the J gene lost 1 base, with 15 bases spanning the gap. The CDR3 has 16 residues. The germline CDR1 and CDR2 sequences are KGHSH and LQKENI. Here the CDR3 reads CASSPKSGGSNYGYTF. Here the CDR3 DNA reads TGTGCCAGCTCACCCAAGTCCGGGGGCAGTAACTATGGCTACACCTTC.

This sequence joins TRBV27 and TRBJ2-1; D is unresolved. Germline V gene data show CDR1 as MNHEY and CDR2 as SMNVEV (reference sequence). The CDR3 totals 18 residues. V was shortened by 8 bases and J by 0 bases, with 23 bases between the two germline ends. CDR3 nucleotide sequence: TGTGCCAGCCGGTCTGTGTCCCATAGGGAAAACTCCTACAATGAGCAGTTCTTC. Translation: CASRSVSHRENSYNEQFF.

The rearrangement joins TRBV5-6 to TRBJ2-7; unclear D gene. The CDR3 totals 13 residues. The ends were cut back, 0 bases at V and 4 bases at J, with 8 bases in the middle. Germline V CDR1 and CDR2: SGHDT, YYEEEE. The CDR3 coding sequence is TGTGCCAGCAGCTTGGCGTGGGATTACGAGCAGTACTTC. This encodes CASSLAWDYEQYF.

V usage is TRBV6-5 and J usage is TRBJ1-2, with a possible D match to TRBD1 (5 bases). V lost 0 bases to trimming and J lost 6 bases, with 8 bases between them. Germline CDR1 reads MNHEY; CDR2 reads SVGAGI. The CDR3 totals 13 residues. The CDR3 DNA reads TGTGCCAGCAGTTACTCCCGGGGGGATGGCTACACCTTC. This codes for CASSYSRGDGYTF.

The CDR3 loop is CASRNRGAYEQYF. The CDR3 nucleotides are TGTGCCAGCAGGAACAGGGGAGCCTACGAGCAGTACTTC. The chain joins TRBV2 to TRBJ2-7, with TRBD1 matching 7 bases. Germline assignment: CDR1 SNHLY and CDR2 FYNNEI. This CDR3 region has 13 residues. V lost 6 bases and J lost 2; bases outside the gene matches: 4.

The chain carries TRBV27 and TRBJ2-1; D unclear. The V gene lost 3 bases and the J gene lost 5 bases, with 5 bases spanning the gap. CDR3 size: 12 residues. Germline CDR1 reads MNHEY; CDR2 reads SMNVEV (reference sequence). The CDR3 region has the DNA TGTGCCAGCAGTTTCCCCAACAATGAGCAGTTCTTC. This gives the protein CASSFPNNEQFF.

This chain joins TRBV7-2 and TRBJ1-5; D gene uncertain. Germline V gene sequence: CDR1 SGHTA, CDR2 FQGNSA. The CDR3 is 14 residues long. V lost 5 bases, J lost 0 bases, and 8 bases lay in between. Here the CDR3 DNA reads TGTGCCAGCAGCATGACACTTAGCAATCAGCCCCAGCATTTT. Encoded protein: CASSMTLSNQPQHF.